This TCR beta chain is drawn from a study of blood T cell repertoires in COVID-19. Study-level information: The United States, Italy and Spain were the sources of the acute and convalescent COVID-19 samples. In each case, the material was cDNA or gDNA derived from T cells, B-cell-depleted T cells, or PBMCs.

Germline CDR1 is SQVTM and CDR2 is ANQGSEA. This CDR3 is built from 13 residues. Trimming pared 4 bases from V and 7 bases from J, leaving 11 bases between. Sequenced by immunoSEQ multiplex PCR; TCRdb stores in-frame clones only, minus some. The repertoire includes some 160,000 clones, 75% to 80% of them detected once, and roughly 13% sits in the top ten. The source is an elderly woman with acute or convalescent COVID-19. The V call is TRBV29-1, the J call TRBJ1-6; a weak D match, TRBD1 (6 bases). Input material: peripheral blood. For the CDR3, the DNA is TGCAGCGTTGGGACAGACCAAAATTCACCCCTCCACTTT. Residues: CSVGTDQNSPLHF.